This TCR beta chain is drawn from a study of blood T cell repertoires in COVID-19. Background on the study: Material from acute and convalescent COVID-19 was sourced from the United States, Italy and Spain.

CDR3 length equals 15 residues. Germline values: CDR1 MNHEY, CDR2 SMNVEV (reference sequence). Trimming left V 7 bases short and J 5 bases short, with 18 bases between. Authors' methods: How many nucleated cells were present was estimated from reference gene primer amplification. TCRdb keeps only in-frame clones here, not all; method: immunoSEQ multiplex PCR. V and J calls and clone size are as listed in that table; D and trimming were resolved from the DNA. The table lists 350,000 to 450,000 clones, 70% to 90% of them singletons. What was sequenced was peripheral blood. The chain recombines TRBV27 with TRBJ1-5; possibly TRBD1 for D (6 bases). This sequence was found in a woman aged 55-70 years with COVID-19, enrolled during active disease. The CDR3 loop reads CASNLVGGTHQPQHF. In nucleotides, the CDR3 is TGTGCCAGCAACCTGGTTGGGGGCACTCATCAGCCCCAGCATTTT.